The next 12 T cell receptor beta chains were all read from a single sample in a study of T cells after yellow fever vaccination. One entry per CDR3 protein, called by TCRdb with MiXCR from the 5' RACE reads. The data contain tens of thousands of distinct CDR3 sequences, about 7% of them singletons. This sample comprised CD8+ T cells sorted from PBMCs, obtained approximately 47 days after the first yellow fever vaccination. All receptors derive from a young man who received the YFV17D yellow fever vaccine.

This clonotype has only a few counts. The genes are TRBV4-1 and TRBJ1-5; 8 bases are a match to TRBD1. Germline CDR1 MGHRA, CDR2 YSYEKL. The CDR3 consists of 16 residues. Trimming cost V 3 bases and J 1 base; bases outside gene matches: 5. CDR3 loop: CASSQETGASNQPQHF. The CDR3 coding sequence is TGCGCCAGCAGCCAGGAGACAGGGGCCAGCAATCAGCCCCAGCATTTT.

This clonotype was found a few times. This rearrangement joins TRBV7-9 to TRBJ1-2; 7 nucleotides match TRBD1. The length of the CDR3 is 15 residues. V was pared by 0 bases and J by 3 bases, with 4 bases of the junction left unmatched. CDR1 is SEHNR, CDR2 FQNEAQ, per germline (reference sequence). CDR3 region: CASSLATGVDYGYTF. The CDR3 DNA is TGTGCCAGCAGCTTAGCAACAGGGGTGGACTATGGCTACACCTTC.

The gene calls are TRBV3-1 and TRBJ2-5; the D is unclear. Trimming left V 11 bases short and J 2 bases short, with 24 bases between. CDR1 is LGHDT and CDR2 is YNNKEL in the germline V gene (reference sequence). The CDR3 covers 16 residues. CDR3 loop: CASTQQVPWGQETQYF. The CDR3 region has the DNA TGTGCCTCCACCCAGCAGGTGCCATGGGGACAAGAGACCCAGTACTTC.

This clonotype was counted at least ten times. The rearrangement joins TRBV12-3 or TRBV12-4 to TRBJ2-7; D is ambiguous. CDR3 length equals 12 residues. Trimming removed 6 bases at V and 4 bases at J, with 10 bases between. The CDR3, as DNA: TGTGCCAGCAGCCCGGAGCCGTACGAGCAGTACTTC. It translates to CASSPEPYEQYF.

This clonotype was observed many times. The chain combines TRBV10-3 with TRBJ2-7, with D possibly TRBD1 on 8 matching bases. In germline, CDR1 is ENHRY, CDR2 SYGVKD. The CDR3 runs 13 residues. Trimming stripped 6 bases from V and 6 bases from J, with 15 bases between. CDR3 sequence (DNA): TGTGCCATCAGGACAGGGGAGGGTTTCGAGCAGTACTTC. Protein: CAIRTGEGFEQYF.

This clonotype was seen repeatedly, ten times or more. The V call is TRBV7-6, the J call TRBJ2-1, with 9 bases identical to TRBD1. Germline CDR1 and CDR2: SGHVS and FNYEAQ. The CDR3 has 13 amino acids. V was pared by 4 bases and J by 7 bases, with 2 bases of the junction left unmatched. This CDR3 is CASSSGTGNEQFF. The CDR3 DNA is TGTGCCAGCAGCTCTGGGACAGGGAATGAGCAGTTCTTC.

This clonotype has ten or more counts. The J gene is TRBJ1-1, the V gene TRBV7-9; TRBD1 aligns across 8 bases. Germline V gene lookup returns CDR1 SEHNR and CDR2 FQNEAQ (reference sequence). This CDR3 has 17 amino acids. The V segment lost 4 bases and the J segment 1 base; nucleotides outside the gene matches: 11. DNA of the CDR3: TGTGCCAGCAGCTCGATTTACCAGGGGGCTGAGAACACTGAAGCTTTCTTT. It is translated as CASSSIYQGAENTEAFF.

This clonotype occurred many times. The gene calls are TRBV24-1 and TRBJ2-3; 11 bases agree with TRBD2. This CDR3 has 16 residues. After removal of 3 bases from V and 5 bases from J, the junction contained 6 bases not matched to a gene. CDR1 and CDR2 (germline): KGHDR, SFDVKD. The CDR3 sequence is CATSDPVAGGRDTQYF. For the CDR3, the DNA is TGTGCCACCAGTGATCCGGTAGCGGGGGGGCGAGATACGCAGTATTTT.

The CDR3 protein is CASSFQLYSDTQYF. The CDR3 DNA reads as TGTGCCAGCAGTTTCCAGTTGTACTCAGATACGCAGTATTTT. The rearrangement uses TRBV27 and TRBJ2-3; no firm D call. Trimming pared 3 bases from V and 4 bases from J, leaving 11 bases between. CDR3 length: 14 amino acids. Germline loops: CDR1 MNHEY, CDR2 SMNVEV (reference sequence).

The table lists this clonotype with many counts. The V gene is TRBV25-1, the J gene TRBJ2-4; no reliable D call. Trimming took off 6 bases at V and 16 bases at J, with 16 bases between the two ends. CDR3 length: 11 amino acids. Germline V gene lookup returns CDR1 MGHDK and CDR2 SYGVNS. CDR3 residues: CASRRAAKVYF. In DNA form, the CDR3 reads TGTGCCAGCAGAAGGGCCGCAAAAGTCTACTTC. Full variable domain (missing parts from reference TRBV25-1 and TRBJ2-4): EADIYQTPRYLVIGTGKKITLECSQTMGHDKMYWYQQDPGMELHLIHYSYGVNSTEKGDLSSESTVSRIRTEHFPLTLESARPSHTSQYLCASRRAAKVYFGAGTRLSVL.

This clonotype was seen ten or more times. The chain is built from TRBV4-3 and TRBJ2-3; D possibly corresponds to TRBD2 (6 bases). Deletions cut 0 bases from V and 0 bases from J, with 13 bases between. CDR3 length equals 17 residues. Germline CDR1 reads LGHNA; CDR2 reads YSLEER. In nucleotides, the CDR3 is TGCGCCAGCAGCCAAGATGGACCCGGGACTAGCACAGATACGCAGTATTTT. Translated, it gives CASSQDGPGTSTDTQYF.

This clonotype was detected a few times. The CDR3 is CASRWGQFYTEAFF. Here the CDR3 DNA reads TGTGCCAGCAGGTGGGGACAGTTCTACACTGAAGCTTTCTTT. This chain uses TRBV12-3 or TRBV12-4 with TRBJ1-1; 7 nucleotides agree with TRBD1. The CDR3 loop spans 14 amino acids. V trimming: 6 bases; J trimming: 3 bases; junction bases outside the gene matches: 7.